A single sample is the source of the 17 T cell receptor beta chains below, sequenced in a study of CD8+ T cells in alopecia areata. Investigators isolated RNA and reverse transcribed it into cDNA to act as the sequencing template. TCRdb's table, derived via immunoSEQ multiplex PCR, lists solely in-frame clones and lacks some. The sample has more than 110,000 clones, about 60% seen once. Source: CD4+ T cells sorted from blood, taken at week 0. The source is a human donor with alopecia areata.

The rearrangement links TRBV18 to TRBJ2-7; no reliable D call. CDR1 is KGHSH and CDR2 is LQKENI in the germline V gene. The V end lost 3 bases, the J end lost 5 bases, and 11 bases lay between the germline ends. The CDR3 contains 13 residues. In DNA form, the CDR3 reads TGTGCCAGCTCACCCCACCCGGTTGACGAGCAGTACTTC. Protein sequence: CASSPHPVDEQYF.

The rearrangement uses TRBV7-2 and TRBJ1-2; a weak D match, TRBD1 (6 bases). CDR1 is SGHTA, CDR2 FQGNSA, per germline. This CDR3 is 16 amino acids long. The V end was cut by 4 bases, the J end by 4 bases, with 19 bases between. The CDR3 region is CASSSNAGTIAYGYTF. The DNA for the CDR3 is TGTGCCAGCAGCTCCAATGCCGGGACAATCGCCTATGGCTACACCTTC. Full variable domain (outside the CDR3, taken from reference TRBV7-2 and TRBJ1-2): GAGVSQSPSNKVTEKGKDVELRCDPISGHTALYWYRQSLGQGLEFLIYFQGNSAPDKSGLPSDRFSAERTGGSVSTLTIQRTQQEDSAVYLCASSSNAGTIAYGYTFGSGTRLTVV.

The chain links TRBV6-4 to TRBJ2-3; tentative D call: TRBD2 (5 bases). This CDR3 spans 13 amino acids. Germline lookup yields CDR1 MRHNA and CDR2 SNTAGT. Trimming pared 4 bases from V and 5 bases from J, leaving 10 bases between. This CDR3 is CASSAGAGDTQYF. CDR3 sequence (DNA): TGTGCCAGCAGTGCGGGTGCGGGAGATACGCAGTATTTT.

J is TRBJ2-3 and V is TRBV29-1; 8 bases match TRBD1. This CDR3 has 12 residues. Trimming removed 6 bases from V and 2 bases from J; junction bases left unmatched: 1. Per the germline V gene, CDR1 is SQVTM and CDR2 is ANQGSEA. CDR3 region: CSVQGDTDTQYF. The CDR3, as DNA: TGCAGCGTACAGGGGGACACAGATACGCAGTATTTT.

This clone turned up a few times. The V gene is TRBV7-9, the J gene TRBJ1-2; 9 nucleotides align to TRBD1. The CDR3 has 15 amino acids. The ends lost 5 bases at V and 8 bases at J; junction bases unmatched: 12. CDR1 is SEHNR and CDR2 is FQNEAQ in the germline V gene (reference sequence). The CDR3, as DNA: TGTGCCAGCAGCCAAGAGGGGACAGGGAGTTGGGGCTACACCTTC. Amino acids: CASSQEGTGSWGYTF.

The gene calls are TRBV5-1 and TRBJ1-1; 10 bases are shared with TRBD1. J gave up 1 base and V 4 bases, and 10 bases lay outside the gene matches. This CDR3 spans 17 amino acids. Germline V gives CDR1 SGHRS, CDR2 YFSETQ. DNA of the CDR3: TGCGCCAGCAGCCGGACAGGGGGACTCCCCCCGAACACTGAAGCTTTCTTT. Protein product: CASSRTGGLPPNTEAFF.

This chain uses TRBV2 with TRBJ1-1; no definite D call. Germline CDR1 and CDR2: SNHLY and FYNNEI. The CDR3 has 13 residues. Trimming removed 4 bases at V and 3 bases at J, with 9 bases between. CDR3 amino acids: CASSVGSDTEAFF. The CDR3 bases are TGTGCCAGCAGTGTAGGGTCCGACACTGAAGCTTTCTTT.

CDR3 in DNA: TGTGCCAGCAGCCCGGACAGTTCCTACTCACCCCTCCACTTT. Translating gives CASSPDSSYSPLHF. The rearrangement uses TRBV5-4 and TRBJ1-6, with D perhaps TRBD1 (6 bases). Germline values: CDR1 SGHNT, CDR2 YYREEE (reference sequence). This CDR3 region has 14 residues. V lost 4 bases, J lost 10 bases, and 15 bases lay in between.

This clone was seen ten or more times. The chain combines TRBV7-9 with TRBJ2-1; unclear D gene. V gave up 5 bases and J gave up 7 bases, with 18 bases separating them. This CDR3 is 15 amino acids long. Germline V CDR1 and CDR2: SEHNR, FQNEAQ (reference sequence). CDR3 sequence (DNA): TGTGCCAGCAGCCCAAAACTCCGGATGGGGAATGAGCAGTTCTTC. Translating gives CASSPKLRMGNEQFF.

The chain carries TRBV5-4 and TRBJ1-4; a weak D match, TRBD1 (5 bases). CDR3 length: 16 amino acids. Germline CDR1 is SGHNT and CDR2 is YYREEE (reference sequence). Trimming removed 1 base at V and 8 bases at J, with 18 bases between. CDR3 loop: CASSLPEGTGREKLFF. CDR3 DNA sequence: TGTGCCAGCAGCTTGCCGGAGGGAACAGGTCGGGAAAAACTGTTTTTT.

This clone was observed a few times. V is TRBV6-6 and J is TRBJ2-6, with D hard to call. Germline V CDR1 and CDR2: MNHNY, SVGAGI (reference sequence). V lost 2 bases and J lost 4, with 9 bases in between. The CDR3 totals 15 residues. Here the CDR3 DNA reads TGTGCCAGCAGTTACGCCCCGTTGGGGGCCAACGTCCTGACTTTC. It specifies CASSYAPLGANVLTF.

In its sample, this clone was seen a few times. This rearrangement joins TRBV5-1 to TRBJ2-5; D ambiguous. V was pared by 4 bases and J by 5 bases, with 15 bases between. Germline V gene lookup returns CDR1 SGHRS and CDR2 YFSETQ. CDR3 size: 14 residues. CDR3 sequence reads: CASSRANYGETQYF. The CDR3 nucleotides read TGCGCCAGCAGCCGAGCGAACTACGGGGAGACCCAGTACTTC.

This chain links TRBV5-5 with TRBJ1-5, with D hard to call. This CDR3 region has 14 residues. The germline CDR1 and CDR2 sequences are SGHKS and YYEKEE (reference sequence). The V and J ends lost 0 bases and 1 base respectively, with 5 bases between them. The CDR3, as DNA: TGTGCCAGCAGCTTGGCTTTCAGCAATCAGCCCCAGCATTTT. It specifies CASSLAFSNQPQHF. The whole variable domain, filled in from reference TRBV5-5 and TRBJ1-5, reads DAGVTQSPTHLIKTRGQQVTLRCSPISGHKSVSWYQQVLGQGPQFIFQYYEKEERGRGNFPDRFSARQFPNYSSELNVNALLLGDSALYLCASSLAFSNQPQHFGDGTRLSIL.

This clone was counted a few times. The CDR3 DNA follows: TGCGCCAGCAGCCAAGCAGACAGGGGTGGGGAAAAACTGTTTTTT. Protein product: CASSQADRGGEKLFF. The chain carries TRBV4-3 and TRBJ1-4, with 8 bases aligning to TRBD1. There are 15 residues in the CDR3. V shed 1 base and J 8 bases; nucleotides not matched to a gene: 6. CDR1 LGHNA and CDR2 YSLEER come from the germline V gene.

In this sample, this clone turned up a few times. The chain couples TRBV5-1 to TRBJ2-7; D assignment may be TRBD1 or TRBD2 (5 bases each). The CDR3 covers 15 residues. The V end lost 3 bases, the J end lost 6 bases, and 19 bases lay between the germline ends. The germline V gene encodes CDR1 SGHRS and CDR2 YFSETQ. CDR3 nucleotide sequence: TGCGCCAGCAGCTACGGGACCCTCGGGGAAGGCGAGCAGTACTTC. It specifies CASSYGTLGEGEQYF.

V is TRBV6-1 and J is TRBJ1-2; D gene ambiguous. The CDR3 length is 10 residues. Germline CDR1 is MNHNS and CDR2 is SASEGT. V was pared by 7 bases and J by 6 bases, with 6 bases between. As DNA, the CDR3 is TGTGCCAGCACAGAGGATGGCTACACCTTC. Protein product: CASTEDGYTF.

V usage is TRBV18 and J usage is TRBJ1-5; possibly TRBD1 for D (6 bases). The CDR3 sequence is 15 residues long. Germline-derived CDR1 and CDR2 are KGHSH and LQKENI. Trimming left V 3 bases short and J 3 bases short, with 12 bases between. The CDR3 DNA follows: TGTGCCAGCTCACCCCCTGGACAGTCCAATCAGCCCCAGCATTTT. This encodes CASSPPGQSNQPQHF.